This T cell receptor beta chain was found in a study of T cells in Graves' hyperthyroidism and ophthalmopathy. Stable disease denoted Graves' hyperthyroidism without ophthalmopathy progression within 18 months. TCR beta CDR3 sequences were amplified from RNA transcripts. When the TCR CDR3 underwent first-round RT-PCR, the HTBI primer set was used. One entry per CDR3 protein, called by TCRdb with MiXCR from the multiplex PCR reads. The sample yields 300,000 to 350,000 distinct CDR3 sequences, 15% to 20% seen once. Germline V gene lookup returns CDR1 LGHNA and CDR2 YNFKEQ. The CDR3 contains 16 residues. V lost 0 bases to trimming and J lost 0 bases, with 8 bases between them.

The sequence came from a woman aged 45-59 years with Graves' hyperthyroidism. Material for sequencing was blood. This chain uses TRBV4-2 with TRBJ1-4; D not certain. The DNA for the CDR3 is TGTGCCAGCAGCCAAGATTGGGCAACAACTAATGAAAAACTGTTTTTT. The encoded protein is CASSQDWATTNEKLFF.